Sequencing of this T cell receptor (beta chain) was carried out in a study of blood T cells in healthy people across ages. Using a J-beta primer mix together with a sample-barcoded 5' primer, a second PCR was run for roughly 6 to 11 cycles. Via MiXCR, TCRdb re-called the 5' RACE reads, giving one row per CDR3 protein. The sample lists over a million distinct CDR3 sequences, 42% occurring once. This CDR3 is 18 amino acids long. Germline values: CDR1 SGHVS, CDR2 FNYEAQ. The V gene lost 4 bases and the J gene lost 4 bases, with 26 bases spanning the gap. The chain has TRBV7-6 and TRBJ2-7; maybe TRBD2 (6 bases). The specimen was blood. The TCR comes from a woman between 18 and 29 years old in good health. The CDR3 DNA reads TGTGCCAGCAGCTGGTCTAACACGACGGGAGCGGAACCTTACGAGCAGTACTTC. It translates to CASSWSNTTGAEPYEQYF.